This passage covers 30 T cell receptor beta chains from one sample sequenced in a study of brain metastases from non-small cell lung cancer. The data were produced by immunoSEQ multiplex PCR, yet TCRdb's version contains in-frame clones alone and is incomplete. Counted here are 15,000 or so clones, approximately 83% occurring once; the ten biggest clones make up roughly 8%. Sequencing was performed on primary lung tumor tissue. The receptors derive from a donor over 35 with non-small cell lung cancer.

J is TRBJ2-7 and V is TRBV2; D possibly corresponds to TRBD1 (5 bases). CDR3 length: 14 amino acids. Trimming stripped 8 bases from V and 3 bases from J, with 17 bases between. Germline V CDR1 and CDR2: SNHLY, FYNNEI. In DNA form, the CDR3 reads TGTGCCAGCCGACGACAGTACACTAACTACGAGCAGTACTTC. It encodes CASRRQYTNYEQYF. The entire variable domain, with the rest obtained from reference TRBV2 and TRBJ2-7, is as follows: EPEVTQTPSHQVTQMGQEVILRCVPISNHLYFYWYRQILGQKVEFLVSFYNNEISEKSEIFDDQFSVERPDGSNFTLKIRSTKLEDSAMYFCASRRQYTNYEQYFGPGTRLTVT.

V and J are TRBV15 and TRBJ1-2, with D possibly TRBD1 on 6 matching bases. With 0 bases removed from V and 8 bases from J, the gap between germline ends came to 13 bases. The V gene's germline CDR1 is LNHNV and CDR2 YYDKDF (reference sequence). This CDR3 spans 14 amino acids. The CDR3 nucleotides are TGTGCCACCAGCAGAGATGGACAGCCATGGGGCTACACCTTC. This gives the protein CATSRDGQPWGYTF.

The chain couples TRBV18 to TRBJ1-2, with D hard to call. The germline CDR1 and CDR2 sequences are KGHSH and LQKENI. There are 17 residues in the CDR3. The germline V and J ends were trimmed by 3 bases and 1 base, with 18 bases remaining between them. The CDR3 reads CASSPSRTGVYNYGYTF. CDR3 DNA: TGTGCCAGCTCACCTTCCCGGACCGGAGTTTATAACTATGGCTACACCTTC.

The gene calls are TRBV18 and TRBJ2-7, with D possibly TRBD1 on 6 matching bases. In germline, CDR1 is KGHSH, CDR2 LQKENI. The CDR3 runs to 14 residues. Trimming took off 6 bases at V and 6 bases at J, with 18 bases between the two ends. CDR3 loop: CASSGTFSASEQYV. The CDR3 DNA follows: TGTGCCAGCTCCGGGACATTTTCGGCCTCCGAGCAGTACGTC.

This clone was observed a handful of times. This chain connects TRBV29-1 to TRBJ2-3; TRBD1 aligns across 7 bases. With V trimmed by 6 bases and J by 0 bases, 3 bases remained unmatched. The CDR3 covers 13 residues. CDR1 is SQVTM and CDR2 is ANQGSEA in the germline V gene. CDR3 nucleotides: TGCAGCGTGGGGACAGACAGCACAGATACGCAGTATTTT. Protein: CSVGTDSTDTQYF.

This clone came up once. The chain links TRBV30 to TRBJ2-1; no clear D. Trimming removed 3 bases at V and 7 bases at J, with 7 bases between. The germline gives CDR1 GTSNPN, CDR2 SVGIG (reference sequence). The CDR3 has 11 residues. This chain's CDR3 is CAWRGRNEQFF. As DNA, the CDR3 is TGTGCCTGGAGAGGAAGGAATGAGCAGTTCTTC.

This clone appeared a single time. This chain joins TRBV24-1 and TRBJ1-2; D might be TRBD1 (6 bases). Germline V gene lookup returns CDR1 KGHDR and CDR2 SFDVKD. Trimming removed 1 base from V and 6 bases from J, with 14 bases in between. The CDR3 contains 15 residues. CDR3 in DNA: TGTGCCACCAGTGATTTCCCCCGGGGGGCGGATGGCTACACCTTC. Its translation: CATSDFPRGADGYTF.

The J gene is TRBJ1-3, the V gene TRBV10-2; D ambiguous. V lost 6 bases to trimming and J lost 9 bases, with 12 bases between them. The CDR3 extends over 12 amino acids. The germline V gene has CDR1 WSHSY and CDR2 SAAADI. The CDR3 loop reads CASRPSESTIYF. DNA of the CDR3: TGCGCCAGCAGGCCGTCGGAAAGCACCATATATTTT.

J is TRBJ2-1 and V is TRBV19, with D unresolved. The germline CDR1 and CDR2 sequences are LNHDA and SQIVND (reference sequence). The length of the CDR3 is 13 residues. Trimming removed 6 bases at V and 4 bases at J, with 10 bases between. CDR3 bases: TGTGCCAGTAGGCTCGGGCAGTACAATGAGCAGTTCTTC. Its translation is CASRLGQYNEQFF.

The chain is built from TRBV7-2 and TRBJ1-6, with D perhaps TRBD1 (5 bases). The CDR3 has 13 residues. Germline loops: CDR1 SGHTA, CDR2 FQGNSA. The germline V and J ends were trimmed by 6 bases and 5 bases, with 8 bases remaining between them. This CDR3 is CASRGPDNSPLHF. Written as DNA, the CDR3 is TGTGCCAGCAGGGGGCCGGATAATTCACCCCTCCACTTT.

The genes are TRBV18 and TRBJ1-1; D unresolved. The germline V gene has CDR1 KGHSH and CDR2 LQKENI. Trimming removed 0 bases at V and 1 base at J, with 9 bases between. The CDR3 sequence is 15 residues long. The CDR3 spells CASSPPRVGNTEAFF. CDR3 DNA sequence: TGTGCCAGCTCACCACCCCGCGTGGGGAACACTGAAGCTTTCTTT.

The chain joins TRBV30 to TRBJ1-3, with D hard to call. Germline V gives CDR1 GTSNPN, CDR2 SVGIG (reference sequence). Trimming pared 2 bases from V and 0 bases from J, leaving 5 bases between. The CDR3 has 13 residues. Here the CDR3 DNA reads TGTGCCTGGAGTCGTAACTCTGGAAACACCATATATTTT. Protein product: CAWSRNSGNTIYF. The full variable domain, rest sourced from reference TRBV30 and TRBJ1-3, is SQTIHQWPATLVQPVGSPLSLECTVEGTSNPNLYWYRQAAGRGLQLLFYSVGIGQISSEVPQNLSASRPQDRQFILSSKKLLLSDSGFYLCAWSRNSGNTIYFGEGSWLTVV.

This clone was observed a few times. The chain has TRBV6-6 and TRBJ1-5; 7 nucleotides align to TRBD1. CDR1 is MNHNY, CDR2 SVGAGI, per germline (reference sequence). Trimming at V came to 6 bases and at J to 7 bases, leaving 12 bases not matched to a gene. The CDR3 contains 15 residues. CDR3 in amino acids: CASRSRQGERQPQHF. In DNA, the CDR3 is TGTGCCAGCAGGTCCAGACAGGGAGAGCGACAGCCCCAGCATTTT.

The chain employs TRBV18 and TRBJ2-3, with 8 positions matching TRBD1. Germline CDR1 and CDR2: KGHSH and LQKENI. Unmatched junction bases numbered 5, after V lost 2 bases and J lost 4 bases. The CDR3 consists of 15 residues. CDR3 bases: TGTGCCAGCTCACCAGACAGGGGTCGGGCAGATACGCAGTATTTT. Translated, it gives CASSPDRGRADTQYF.

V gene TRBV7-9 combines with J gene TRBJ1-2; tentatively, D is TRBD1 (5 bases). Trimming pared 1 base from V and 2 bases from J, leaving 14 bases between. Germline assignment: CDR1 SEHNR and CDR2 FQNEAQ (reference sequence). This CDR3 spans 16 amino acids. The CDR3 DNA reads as TGTGCCAGCAGCTTAGGGGGGACGGCATCCAACTATGGCTACACCTTC. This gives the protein CASSLGGTASNYGYTF.

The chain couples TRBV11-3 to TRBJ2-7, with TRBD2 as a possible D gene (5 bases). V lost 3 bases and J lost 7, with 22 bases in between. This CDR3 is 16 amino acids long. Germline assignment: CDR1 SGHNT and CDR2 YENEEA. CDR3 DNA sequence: TGTGCCAGCAGCTTGGACTTGGCAGCCCTTCATGGAGAGCAGTACTTC. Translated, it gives CASSLDLAALHGEQYF.

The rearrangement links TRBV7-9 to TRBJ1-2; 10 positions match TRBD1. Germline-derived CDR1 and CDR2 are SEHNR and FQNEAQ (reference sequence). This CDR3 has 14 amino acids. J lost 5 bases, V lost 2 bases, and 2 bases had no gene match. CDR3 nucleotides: TGTGCCAGCAGCTTACGGGGACAGGGGTATGGCTACACCTTC. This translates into CASSLRGQGYGYTF.

In DNA form, the CDR3 reads TGCGCCAGCAGCCTTGGTAGAGACATTCAGTACTTC. Its translation: CASSLGRDIQYF. The chain has TRBV5-1 and TRBJ2-4; D gene uncertain. Germline V gene data show CDR1 as SGHRS and CDR2 as YFSETQ. This CDR3 region has 12 residues. V lost 4 bases and J lost 8, with 10 bases in between.

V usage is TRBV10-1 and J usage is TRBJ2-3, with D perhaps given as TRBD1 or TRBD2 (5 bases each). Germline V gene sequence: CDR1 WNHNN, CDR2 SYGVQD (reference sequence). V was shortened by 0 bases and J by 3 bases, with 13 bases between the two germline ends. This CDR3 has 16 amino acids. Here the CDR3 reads CASSESRGVKTDTQYF. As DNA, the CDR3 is TGCGCCAGCAGTGAGTCGAGAGGGGTCAAAACAGATACGCAGTATTTT.

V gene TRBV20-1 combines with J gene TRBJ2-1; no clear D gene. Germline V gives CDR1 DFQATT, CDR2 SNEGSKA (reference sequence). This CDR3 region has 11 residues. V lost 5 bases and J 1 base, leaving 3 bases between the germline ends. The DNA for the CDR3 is TGCAGTGCTGGTTCCTACAATGAGCAGTTCTTC. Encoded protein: CSAGSYNEQFF.

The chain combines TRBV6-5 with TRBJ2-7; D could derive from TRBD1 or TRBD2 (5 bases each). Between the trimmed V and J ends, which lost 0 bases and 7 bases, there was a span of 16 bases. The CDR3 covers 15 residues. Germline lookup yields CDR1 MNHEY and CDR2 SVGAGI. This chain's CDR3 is CASSYSSRAGQEQYF. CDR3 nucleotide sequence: TGTGCCAGCAGTTACTCTTCGCGGGCAGGGCAGGAGCAGTACTTC.

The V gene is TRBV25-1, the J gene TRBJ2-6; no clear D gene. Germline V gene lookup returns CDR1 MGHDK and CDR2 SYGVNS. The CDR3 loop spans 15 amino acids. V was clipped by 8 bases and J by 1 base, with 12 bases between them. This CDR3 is CASGRMGSGANVLTF. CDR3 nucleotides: TGTGCCAGCGGAAGAATGGGGTCTGGGGCCAACGTCCTGACTTTC.

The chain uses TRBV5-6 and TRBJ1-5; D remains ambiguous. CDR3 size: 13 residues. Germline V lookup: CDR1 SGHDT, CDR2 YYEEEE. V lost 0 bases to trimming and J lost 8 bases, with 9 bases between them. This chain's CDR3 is CASSLGQMKPQHF. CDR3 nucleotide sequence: TGTGCCAGCAGCTTGGGGCAGATGAAGCCCCAGCATTTT.

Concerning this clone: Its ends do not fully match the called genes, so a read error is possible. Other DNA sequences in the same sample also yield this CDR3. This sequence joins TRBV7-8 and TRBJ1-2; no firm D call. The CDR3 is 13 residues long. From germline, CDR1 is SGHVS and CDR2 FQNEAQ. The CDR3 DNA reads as TGTGCCAGCAGCTCGGGAAATAACTATGGCTACACCTTT. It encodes CASSSGNNYGYTF.

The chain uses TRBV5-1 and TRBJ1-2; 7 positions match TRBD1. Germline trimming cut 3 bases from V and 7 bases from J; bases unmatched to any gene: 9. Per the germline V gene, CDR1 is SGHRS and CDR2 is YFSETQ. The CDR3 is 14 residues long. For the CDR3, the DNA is TGCGCCAGCAGCTGCTTGAGGGGGCCCGGTGGCTACACCTTC. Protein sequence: CASSCLRGPGGYTF.

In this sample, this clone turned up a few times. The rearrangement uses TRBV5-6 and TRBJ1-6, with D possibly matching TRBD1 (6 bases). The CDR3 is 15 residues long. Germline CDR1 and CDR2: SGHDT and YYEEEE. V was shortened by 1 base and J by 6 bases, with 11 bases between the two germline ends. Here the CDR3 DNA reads TGTGCCAGCAGCTTGTGGGGGGCCGGTAATTCACCCCTCCACTTT. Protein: CASSLWGAGNSPLHF.

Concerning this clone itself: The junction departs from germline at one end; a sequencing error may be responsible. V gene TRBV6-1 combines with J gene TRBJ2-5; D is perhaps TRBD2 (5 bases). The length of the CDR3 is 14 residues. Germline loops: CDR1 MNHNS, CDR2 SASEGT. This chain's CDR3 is CASNERGREETQYF. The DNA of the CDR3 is TGTGCCAGCAATGAACGGGGTAGGGAAGAGACCCAGTACTTC.

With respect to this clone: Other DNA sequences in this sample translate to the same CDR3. CDR3 region: CASSPSGGANVLTF. Written as DNA, the CDR3 is TGTGCCAGCAGTCCTTCTGGTGGGGCCAACGTCCTGACTTTC. V usage is TRBV5-4 and J usage is TRBJ2-6; D uncertain. Germline CDR1 and CDR2: SGHNT and YYREEE (reference sequence). Trimming removed 5 bases from V and 3 bases from J, with 9 bases in between. The CDR3 contains 14 residues.

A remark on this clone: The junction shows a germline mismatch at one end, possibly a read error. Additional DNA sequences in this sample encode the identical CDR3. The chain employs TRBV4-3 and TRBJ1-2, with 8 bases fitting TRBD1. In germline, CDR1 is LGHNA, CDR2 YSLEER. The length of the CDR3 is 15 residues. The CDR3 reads CASSQGAGGGYGYTF. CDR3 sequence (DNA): TGCGCCAGCAGCCAAGGAGCAGGGGGCGGCTATGGTTACACCTTC.

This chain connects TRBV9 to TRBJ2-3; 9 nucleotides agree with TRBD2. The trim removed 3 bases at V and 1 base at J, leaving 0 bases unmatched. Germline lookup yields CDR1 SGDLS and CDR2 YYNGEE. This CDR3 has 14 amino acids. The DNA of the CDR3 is TGTGCCAGCAGCGAGCGGGGGGGCACAGATACGCAGTATTTT. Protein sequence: CASSERGGTDTQYF.